The T cell receptor beta chain described here comes from a study of glioma-infiltrating T cells. Study outcomes and limitations: Tissue and blood shared very few CDR3 sequences. Above-expected tissue-blood divergence occurred in all gliomas, most in low-grade ones.

This clonotype was recorded at least ten times. What it recognizes is unknown. The iRepertoire nested amplicon-rescue multiplex PCR amplified TCR alpha and beta CDR3s from RNA. One-step reverse transcription and amplification started from approximately 100-400 ng of tissue mRNA or PBMC total RNA. Via MiXCR, TCRdb re-called the multiplex PCR reads, giving one row per CDR3 protein. The repertoire holds some 190,000 distinct CDR3 sequences, with over 25% as singletons. Sequenced material: glioma tissue, nonneoplastic brain tissue, or PBMCs (not recorded which). The clonotype originates from a human donor with low-grade glioma or glioblastoma, undergoing nonglioma brain surgery, or in good health (not recorded which).

The CDR3 DNA sequence: TGTGCCAGCAGAAAAGAGGCAGGGAGCTCCTACGAGCAGTACTTC. Translated, it gives CASRKEAGSSYEQYF. The J gene is TRBJ2-7, the V gene TRBV6-1; possibly TRBD1 or TRBD2 for D (5 bases each). Trimming pared 6 bases from V and 0 bases from J, leaving 15 bases between. CDR3 length: 15 amino acids. Germline V gives CDR1 MNHNS, CDR2 SASEGT.